Listed below are T cell receptor beta chains from one sample, sequenced in a study of early T cells in non-severe SARS-CoV-2 infection. TCRdb re-analysed the 5' RACE reads in MiXCR, keeping a single row per CDR3 protein. Of 26,000 or so distinct CDR3 sequences listed, 4% to 6% are singletons. The material sequenced was whole blood. All receptors derive from an adult who was a healthcare worker with PCR-confirmed SARS-CoV-2 infection or an uninfected control (not recorded which). The CDR3 runs from the conserved cysteine through the conserved F or W. The D gene is left open where the match is weak. Clone size, where shown, is once, few, many, or a class for clones that have expanded.

J gene | V gene | clone size | D gene | CDR3 protein | CDR3 DNA
TRBJ2-7 | TRBV5-1 | few | . | CASSLPGGNEQYF | TGCGCCAGCAGCTTGCCAGGGGGGAACGAGCAGTACTTC
TRBJ2-7 | TRBV6-6 | many | . | CASSLDPYEQYF | TGTGCCAGCAGTTTGGATCCCTACGAGCAGTACTTC
TRBJ2-2 | TRBV10-3 | many | . | CAISEDRGELFF | TGTGCCATCAGTGAGGACAGGGGGGAGCTGTTTTTT
TRBJ2-2 | TRBV4-2 | . | TRBD2 | CASSQVPGLAGTGELFF | TGTGCCAGCAGCCAAGTCCCGGGACTAGCGGGCACCGGGGAGCTGTTTTTT
TRBJ1-4 | TRBV12-3/TRBV12-4 | many | TRBD1 | CASSLDGTVREKLFF | TGTGCCAGCAGTTTAGACGGGACAGTCCGTGAAAAACTGTTTTTT
TRBJ1-5 | TRBV6-2/TRBV6-3 | many | . | CASSYGGFQQPQHF | TGTGCCAGCAGTTACGGGGGGTTTCAACAGCCCCAGCATTTT
TRBJ2-7 | TRBV11-2 | many | . | CASSPKYEQYF | TGTGCCAGCAGCCCCAAATACGAGCAGTACTTC
TRBJ1-5 | TRBV12-3/TRBV12-4 | medium-sized | TRBD1 | CASSRFGTGGTDQPQHF | TGTGCCAGCAGCCGATTCGGGACAGGCGGGACCGATCAGCCCCAGCATTTT
TRBJ2-2 | TRBV20-1 | many | . | CSATRYKGRRGTGELFF | TGCAGTGCTACCCGATATAAAGGCCGTCGGGGCACCGGGGAGCTGTTTTTT
TRBJ1-1 | TRBV30 | many | . | CAWGSNTEAFF | TGTGCCTGGGGGAGTAACACTGAAGCTTTCTTT
TRBJ2-3 | TRBV4-2 | many | . | CASRGGATTDTQYF | TGTGCCAGCAGAGGGGGGGCGACCACAGATACGCAGTATTTT
TRBJ1-2 | TRBV9 | many | . | CASSVGGSPNYGYTF | TGTGCCAGCAGCGTAGGGGGATCCCCTAACTATGGCTACACCTTC
TRBJ2-1 | TRBV7-2 | . | . | CASSLFNEQFF | TGTGCCAGCAGCTTATTTAATGAGCAGTTCTTC
TRBJ2-7 | TRBV10-1 | few | . | CASSERASSYEQYF | TGCGCCAGCAGTGAGAGGGCCAGCTCCTACGAGCAGTACTTC
TRBJ2-3 | TRBV12-3/TRBV12-4 | many | . | CASSLGRGWTDTQYF | TGTGCCAGCTCCCTTGGGCGGGGCTGGACAGATACGCAGTATTTT
TRBJ2-7 | TRBV7-3 | many | . | CASSLTGDGEQYF | TGTGCCAGCAGCTTAACAGGGGATGGGGAGCAGTACTTC
TRBJ1-5 | TRBV7-9 | many | . | CASSLGGRDQPQHF | TGTGCCAGCAGCTTAGGGGGCAGGGATCAGCCCCAGCATTTT
TRBJ2-3 | TRBV4-1 | . | TRBD2 | CASSLTGGGTGVTDTQYF | TGCGCCAGCAGCCTGACTGGCGGGGGGACGGGTGTTACAGATACGCAGTATTTT
TRBJ1-2 | TRBV6-1 | many | TRBD1 | CASNRGGFYGYTF | TGTGCCAGCAACAGGGGAGGCTTCTATGGCTACACCTTC
TRBJ2-5 | TRBV3-1 | . | . | CASSQRKGLETQYF | TGTGCCAGCAGCCAGCGTAAGGGCCTAGAGACCCAGTACTTC
TRBJ1-6 | TRBV7-9 | many | . | CASRAANSPLHF | TGTGCCAGCAGGGCGGCGAATTCACCCCTCCACTTT
TRBJ2-7 | TRBV10-1 | many | . | CASGESRYEQYF | TGCGCCAGCGGTGAGTCGAGGTACGAGCAGTACTTC
TRBJ1-1 | TRBV7-9 | few | . | CASSLAGADAEAFF | TGTGCCAGCAGCTTGGCGGGGGCGGACGCTGAAGCTTTCTTT
TRBJ2-7 | TRBV5-5 | many | . | CASSSSYYEQYF | TGTGCCAGCAGCTCTTCCTACTACGAGCAGTACTTC
TRBJ1-2 | TRBV4-3 | many | . | CASSQDRPLYGYTF | TGCGCCAGCAGCCAAGATCGACCGCTCTATGGCTACACCTTC
TRBJ1-1 | TRBV4-1 | medium-sized | . | CASSQETQTEAFF | TGCGCCAGCAGCCAAGAAACGCAAACTGAAGCTTTCTTT
TRBJ2-1 | TRBV7-8 | many | TRBD1 | CASRADRVNNEQFF | TGTGCCAGCAGAGCCGACAGGGTAAACAATGAGCAGTTCTTC
TRBJ2-1 | TRBV5-1 | many | TRBD1 | CASSPGQGDYNEQFF | TGCGCCAGCAGCCCGGGACAGGGGGACTACAATGAGCAGTTCTTC
TRBJ1-2 | TRBV27 | medium-sized | . | CASSLRSENYGYTF | TGTGCCAGCAGTTTACGGTCCGAGAACTATGGCTACACCTTC
TRBJ2-5 | TRBV6-5 | few | . | CASSSGILQETQYF | TGTGCCAGCAGTTCAGGGATACTCCAAGAGACCCAGTACTTC
TRBJ2-5 | TRBV3-1 | many | TRBD2 | CASSLSGGSKTQYF | TGTGCCAGCAGTCTGAGCGGGGGGTCTAAGACCCAGTACTTC
TRBJ2-2 | TRBV7-6 | many | TRBD1 | CASSITGAGTGELFF | TGTGCCAGCAGCATTACAGGGGCTGGCACCGGGGAGCTGTTTTTT
TRBJ2-2 | TRBV12-3/TRBV12-4 | many | TRBD1 | CASRRTGGVFAGELFF | TGTGCCAGCAGGCGGACAGGGGGCGTTTTCGCCGGGGAGCTGTTTTTT
TRBJ1-1 | TRBV7-9 | many | . | CASSPDQGAFF | TGTGCCAGCAGTCCCGACCAGGGAGCTTTTTTT
TRBJ2-3 | TRBV6-4 | few | TRBD1 | CASSAKTGGGDTQYF | TGTGCCAGCAGTGCAAAGACAGGGGGCGGAGATACGCAGTATTTT
TRBJ2-7 | TRBV6-2/TRBV6-3 | . | . | CASSSSGQAYEQYF | TGTGCCAGCAGTTCATCGGGACAAGCCTACGAGCAGTACTTC
TRBJ2-2 | TRBV12-3/TRBV12-4 | many | . | CASSSRTENTGELFF | TGTGCCAGCAGTTCCCGGACAGAGAACACCGGGGAGCTGTTTTTT
TRBJ1-2 | TRBV7-6 | medium-sized | . | CASSLGPTLYGYTF | TGTGCCAGCAGCTTAGGTCCAACTCTCTATGGCTACACCTTC
TRBJ2-6 | TRBV6-6 | many | . | CASAFSLQVAGANVLTF | TGTGCCAGCGCCTTTTCCCTCCAGGTGGCTGGGGCCAACGTCCTGACTTTC
TRBJ2-3 | TRBV11-2 | . | TRBD1 | CASSYSRLGGVDTQYF | TGTGCCAGCAGCTACAGTCGGCTAGGGGGCGTAGATACGCAGTATTTT
TRBJ2-7 | TRBV14 | few | . | CASSPGVPYEQYF | TGTGCCAGCAGCCCGGGGGTCCCCTACGAGCAGTACTTC
TRBJ1-2 | TRBV4-1 | . | . | CASSQDLQVGYTF | TGCGCCAGCAGCCAAGATCTTCAGGTTGGCTACACCTTC
TRBJ1-1 | TRBV4-1 | . | . | CASSQRPYMNTEAFF | TGCGCCAGCAGCCAAAGGCCTTACATGAACACTGAAGCTTTCTTT
TRBJ2-5 | TRBV6-1 | many | . | CASSETRETQYF | TGTGCCAGCAGTGAGACGAGAGAGACCCAGTACTTC
TRBJ2-3 | TRBV5-1 | many | . | CASSLELAGTDTQYF | TGCGCCAGCAGCTTGGAGCTAGCAGGCACAGATACGCAGTATTTT
TRBJ1-1 | TRBV18 | few | . | CASSPQGLPMNTEAFF | TGTGCCAGCTCACCTCAGGGACTTCCGATGAACACTGAAGCTTTCTTT
TRBJ2-7 | TRBV29-1 | . | . | CSVEDQRDYEQYF | TGCAGCGTTGAAGATCAAAGGGACTACGAGCAGTACTTC
TRBJ1-3 | TRBV12-3/TRBV12-4 | . | . | CASSLLAAENTIYF | TGTGCCAGCAGTTTGTTAGCCGCTGAAAACACCATATATTTT
TRBJ2-5 | TRBV5-4 | many | . | CASSAVWARETQYF | TGTGCCAGCAGCGCCGTCTGGGCCAGAGAGACCCAGTACTTC
TRBJ1-1 | TRBV7-7 | few | TRBD1 | CASSSGQGTEAFF | TGTGCCAGCAGCTCCGGACAGGGCACTGAAGCTTTCTTT
TRBJ2-4 | TRBV5-1 | few | . | CASSFTGTNIQYF | TGCGCCAGCAGCTTTACAGGGACGAACATTCAGTACTTC
TRBJ2-7 | TRBV5-1 | few | . | CASNRGTSVHEQYF | TGCGCCAGCAATAGGGGGACGTCCGTCCACGAGCAGTACTTC
TRBJ2-7 | TRBV5-5 | many | . | CASKMRTGISYEQYF | TGTGCCAGCAAGATGCGGACGGGGATTTCCTACGAGCAGTACTTC